This T cell receptor beta chain was identified in a study of T cells in Graves' hyperthyroidism and ophthalmopathy. This clonotype was seen only a few times. Exclusion of patients followed from uncontrolled infection, other autoimmune disease, pregnancy or lactation. Clinical symptoms, serum thyroxine, TRAb, thyroid ultrasound and orbital computed tomography established diagnosis. PBMCs were obtained from over 8.5 ml fresh peripheral blood. RNA transcripts yielded amplified TCR beta CDR3 regions. HTBI primers drove first-round RT-PCR of the TCR CDR3. TCRdb used MiXCR to reprocess the multiplex PCR reads, holding one entry per CDR3 protein. The sample holds 600,000 to 850,000 distinct CDR3 sequences, 15% to 20% seen once. This CDR3 has 15 residues. CDR1 DFQATT and CDR2 SNEGSKA come from the germline V gene (reference sequence). The V end lost 6 bases, the J end lost 3 bases, and 17 bases lay between the germline ends.

The sequencing input was blood. This clonotype was obtained from a woman aged 45-60 years with Graves' hyperthyroidism that later progressed to Graves' ophthalmopathy. The V gene is TRBV20-1, the J gene TRBJ1-4, with D hard to call. CDR3 in amino acids: CSARSSGEPNEKLFF. The CDR3 DNA sequence: TGCAGTGCCCGCTCGTCCGGGGAGCCTAATGAAAAACTGTTTTTT.